This T cell receptor beta chain was sequenced during a study of cytomegalovirus exposure and HLA in healthy donors. This CDR3 has 13 residues. CDR1 MNHEY and CDR2 SMNVEV come from the germline V gene (reference sequence). Trimming removed 4 bases from V and 6 bases from J, with 13 bases in between. A multiplex PCR was run with 60 Vbeta primers and 13 Jbeta primers. Sequencing was performed with immunoSEQ multiplex PCR; in TCRdb, only in-frame clones are kept and a portion is missing. The sample records 150,000 to 200,000 clones, around 84% being singletons. Sample: PBMCs. The origin of this receptor is a young man in good health and CMV-seronegative. The chain is built from TRBV27 and TRBJ2-7; D possibly corresponds to TRBD1 (7 bases). CDR3 nucleotides: TGTGCCAGCAGTTACAGGGGAGGCGGCGAGCAGTACTTC. Translation gives CASSYRGGGEQYF.